These 22 T cell receptor beta chains were all obtained from the same sample, sequenced in a study of prognosis after radiotherapy for stage I lung cancer. Two-round multiplex PCR, the amplification method, yielded TCR beta CDR3 from genomic DNA. The authors ran first-round PCR with primers specific to each TRBV and TRBJ gene. Each CDR3 protein is one row after TCRdb ran MiXCR on the multiplex PCR reads. The repertoire includes about 24,000 distinct CDR3 sequences, roughly two fifths of them detected once, and about 22% sits in the top ten. This sample comprised PBMCs, obtained before or after stereotactic body radiation therapy (not recorded which). These receptor sequences come from a donor aged 50 or older with non-small cell lung cancer.

The V gene is TRBV7-2, the J gene TRBJ2-5; 11 bases agree with TRBD2. In germline, CDR1 is SGHTA, CDR2 FQGNSA. The CDR3 covers 17 residues. Trimming removed 0 bases from V and 4 bases from J; junction bases left unmatched: 7. CDR3 sequence: CASSLAVTSGMGETQYF. CDR3 nucleotides: TGTGCCAGCAGCTTAGCCGTGACTAGCGGGATGGGAGAGACCCAGTACTTC.

This clonotype came up once. This could be a read error, since a much larger clone is one nucleotide away. The V and J genes are TRBV29-1 and TRBJ2-1, with 8 nucleotides matching TRBD2. The CDR3 is 16 residues long. CDR1 is SQVTM, CDR2 ANQGSEA, per germline. The CDR3 region is CSLQQKSGRAYNGQFF. The CDR3, as DNA: TGCAGCTTGCAACAGAAGAGCGGGAGAGCCTACAATGGGCAGTTCTTC.

This clonotype has a count of ten or more. The rearrangement links TRBV3-1 to TRBJ2-7; weak D call: TRBD2 (7 bases). This CDR3 is built from 17 residues. Between the trimmed V and J ends, which lost 3 bases and 5 bases, there was a span of 23 bases. The germline V gene has CDR1 LGHDT and CDR2 YNNKEL (reference sequence). In DNA form, the CDR3 reads TGTGCCAGCAGCCACCACTTTGGGGGCGGGAGTGGGGACGAGCAGTACTTC. Its translation: CASSHHFGGGSGDEQYF.

This clonotype was counted ten times or more. This chain connects TRBV2 to TRBJ2-3; maybe TRBD2 (5 bases). CDR1 is SNHLY, CDR2 FYNNEI, per germline. The CDR3 sequence is 16 residues long. The germline V and J ends were trimmed by 6 bases and 0 bases, with 16 bases remaining between them. The DNA for the CDR3 is TGTGCCAGCAGGACCCTACTAGACAAGAGCACAGATACGCAGTATTTT. Translating gives CASRTLLDKSTDTQYF.

The chain carries TRBV11-3 and TRBJ2-3; D might be TRBD1 or TRBD2, each matching 5 bases. Germline V lookup: CDR1 SGHNT, CDR2 YENEEA. The V gene lost 3 bases and the J gene lost 9 bases, with 16 bases spanning the gap. The CDR3 spans 14 residues. The CDR3 loop is CASSFRRAGATQYF. The CDR3 bases are TGTGCCAGCAGCTTTCGCCGAGCCGGGGCAACGCAGTATTTT.

As regards this clonotype: A much larger clone differs from this one at a single base, so this may be a read error. The chain is built from TRBV27 and TRBJ2-4; 9 nucleotides align to TRBD2. The CDR3 runs to 16 residues. Germline assignment: CDR1 MNHEY and CDR2 SMNVEV (reference sequence). The CDR3 bases are TGTGCCAGCAGCCGAGGGACTAGCAGGAGTGTATACATTAAGTACTTC. The encoded protein is CASSRGTSRSVYIKYF.

This clonotype was counted at least ten times. The chain employs TRBV7-3 and TRBJ2-2; D perhaps matches TRBD1 (5 bases). CDR3 size: 17 residues. The ends were cut back, 2 bases at V and 1 base at J, with 14 bases in the middle. Germline CDR1 is SGHTA and CDR2 is FQGTGA. The chain's CDR3 is CASSLDVGRVNTGELFF. In nucleotides, the CDR3 is TGTGCCAGCAGCTTAGATGTGGGGCGCGTGAACACCGGGGAGCTGTTTTTT.

This clonotype was seen at least ten times. The chain links TRBV7-9 to TRBJ1-2, with 9 positions matching TRBD1. This CDR3 has 15 amino acids. CDR1 SEHNR and CDR2 FQNEAQ come from the germline V gene (reference sequence). The V gene end was trimmed by 4 bases and the J gene end by 4 bases; junction bases not matched to a gene: 7. The CDR3 bases are TGTGCCAGCAGCTCTCGGGACAGGGCCGGCTATGGCTACACCTTC. Encoded protein: CASSSRDRAGYGYTF.

The table lists this clonotype with many counts. The chain is built from TRBV28 and TRBJ2-4; 7 nucleotides line up with TRBD2. V shed 6 bases, J shed 0 bases, and the junction held 5 bases outside the gene matches. The germline V gene has CDR1 MDHEN and CDR2 SYDVKM. The CDR3 length is 15 residues. CDR3 DNA sequence: TGTGCCAGCAGCCCCCGGGGGGTAGCCAAAAACATTCAGTACTTC. Its protein product is CASSPRGVAKNIQYF.

By sample fraction, this clonotype is medium-sized. This chain links TRBV5-1 with TRBJ2-1; D is uncertain. Trimming took 4 bases from V and 8 from J, leaving 10 bases between them. The CDR3 loop spans 12 amino acids. The germline V gene encodes CDR1 SGHRS and CDR2 YFSETQ. CDR3: CASSLDSYEQFF. The DNA of the CDR3 is TGCGCCAGCAGCCTGGATTCGTATGAGCAGTTCTTC.

The sample holds many counts of this clonotype. The chain links TRBV4-1 to TRBJ1-1; weak D call: TRBD1 (5 bases). The germline V gene has CDR1 MGHRA and CDR2 YSYEKL. The V and J ends lost 2 bases and 7 bases respectively, with 11 bases between them. The CDR3 extends over 13 amino acids. The CDR3 here is CASSQRFGGEAFF. CDR3 sequence (DNA): TGCGCCAGCAGCCAACGATTTGGGGGTGAAGCTTTCTTT.

A word on this clonotype: The conserved phenylalanine or tryptophan is not found at the CDR3 terminus, so this likely reflects a read error. This chain uses TRBV20-1 with TRBJ2-3; D not certain. The germline gives CDR1 DFQATT, CDR2 SNEGSKA (reference sequence). The CDR3 length is 12 residues. Trimming took off 8 bases at V and 4 bases at J, with 13 bases between the two ends. The DNA for the CDR3 is TGCAGTATAGCCCGGGTGTCAGATACGCAGTATTCT. Protein product: CSIARVSDTQYS.

As concerns this clonotype: Being one base from a much bigger clone, this may be a read error. The chain combines TRBV30 with TRBJ2-3; 11 bases match TRBD1. CDR1 GTSNPN and CDR2 SVGIG come from the germline V gene (reference sequence). The CDR3 has 16 residues. Germline trimming cut 6 bases from V and 5 bases from J; bases unmatched to any gene: 13. CDR3 nucleotide sequence: TGTGCCTGCCCTCTTGGACAGGGGGCGAATGTAGATACGCAGTATTTT. This encodes CACPLGQGANVDTQYF.

The table lists this clonotype with many counts. This chain connects TRBV11-2 to TRBJ2-4; possibly TRBD1 or TRBD2 for D (6 bases each). Per the germline V gene, CDR1 is SGHAT and CDR2 is FQNNGV. This CDR3 has 14 amino acids. The ends were cut back, 5 bases at V and 6 bases at J, with 14 bases in the middle. CDR3 region: CASSVGGPLNIQYF. The CDR3 DNA follows: TGTGCCAGCAGCGTGGGGGGCCCGCTAAACATTCAGTACTTC.

This clonotype was seen ten or more times. V gene TRBV29-1 combines with J gene TRBJ2-2; D unresolved. Germline V gene data show CDR1 as SQVTM and CDR2 as ANQGSEA. The CDR3 spans 11 residues. V lost 3 bases to trimming and J lost 5 bases, with 4 bases between them. This chain's CDR3 is CSVEGTGELFF. DNA for the CDR3: TGCAGCGTTGAGGGTACCGGGGAGCTGTTTTTT.

This chain links TRBV10-3 with TRBJ2-5; 15 bases align to TRBD2. CDR1 and CDR2 (germline): ENHRY, SYGVKD. The J segment lost 5 bases and the V segment lost 6 bases, leaving 7 bases of the junction unmatched. There are 16 residues in the CDR3. This chain's CDR3 is CAISLGLAGGEETQYF. The DNA for the CDR3 is TGTGCCATCAGCCTAGGACTAGCGGGAGGGGAGGAGACCCAGTACTTC.

Concerning this clonotype itself: The junction and the germline gene differ at one end; a read error may be behind it. This chain links TRBV12-3 or TRBV12-4 with TRBJ1-5; D is unresolved. This CDR3 is 16 amino acids long. DNA for the CDR3: TGTGCCATCAGTCTTTATTCTCCGGGGTCGGGTCAGCCCCAGCATTTT. This translates into CAISLYSPGSGQPQHF.

The table lists this clonotype with many counts. The rearrangement links TRBV11-2 to TRBJ1-1, with D perhaps TRBD1 (6 bases). Germline V gene sequence: CDR1 SGHAT, CDR2 FQNNGV. Trimming shortened V by 1 base and J by 4 bases, and 13 bases separated the two germline ends. The CDR3 contains 15 residues. The CDR3 nucleotides read TGTGCCAGCAGCTTAGCTGGGGGGCTAGGCACTGAAGCTTTCTTT. The encoded protein is CASSLAGGLGTEAFF.

This clonotype appeared many times. The chain couples TRBV29-1 to TRBJ1-1; 8 positions agree with TRBD1. The V and J ends lost 7 bases and 3 bases, in that order; junction bases with no gene match: 7. Germline assignment: CDR1 SQVTM and CDR2 ANQGSEA. This CDR3 has 13 residues. CDR3 sequence: CSARTGMDTEAFF. In nucleotides, the CDR3 is TGCAGCGCTAGGACAGGGATGGACACTGAAGCTTTCTTT.

J is TRBJ1-2 and V is TRBV27, with D uncertain. Germline lookup yields CDR1 MNHEY and CDR2 SMNVEV (reference sequence). The CDR3 consists of 13 residues. Deletions cut 8 bases from V and 2 bases from J, with 12 bases between. The CDR3 DNA follows: TGTGCCAGCCTACCCCCCCTGAACTATGGCTACACCTTC. Amino acid sequence: CASLPPLNYGYTF.

This clonotype has a single count. CDR3 region: CSALGRRDEQYF. CDR3 sequence (DNA): TGCAGTGCTTTGGGTCGCCGGGATGAGCAGTACTTC. The rearrangement joins TRBV20-1 to TRBJ2-7; D perhaps matches TRBD2 (5 bases). Germline loops: CDR1 DFQATT, CDR2 SNEGSKA (reference sequence). V was shortened by 5 bases and J by 7 bases, with 15 bases between the two germline ends. The CDR3 is 12 amino acids.

This clonotype was counted ten times or more. This chain connects TRBV20-1 to TRBJ2-5, with D perhaps TRBD2 (6 bases). Germline CDR1 and CDR2: DFQATT and SNEGSKA (reference sequence). The CDR3 is made up of 15 amino acids. The V gene lost 1 base and the J gene lost 0 bases, with 12 bases spanning the gap. The CDR3: CSARGYPSDQETQYF. In DNA, the CDR3 is TGCAGTGCTAGAGGTTATCCTAGCGACCAAGAGACCCAGTACTTC.